This T cell receptor beta chain derives from a study of T cell repertoires and Cas9 in healthy adults. V lost 0 bases and J lost 8; bases outside the gene matches: 7. This CDR3 region has 14 residues. CDR1 is SQVTM and CDR2 is ANQGSEA in the germline V gene. Assay: immunoSEQ multiplex PCR; the TCRdb copy retains only in-frame clones and omits some. This sample has around 25,000 clones, with about nine tenths found just once. The rearrangement joins TRBV29-1 to TRBJ1-1; 9 bases match TRBD1. The clonotype comes from a human donor in good health. The sample comprised CD4+ effector T cells (CD127+, CD25-, CD137-, CD154-) from PBMCs; culture status not recorded. CDR3 in amino acids: CSVEEGTGRTEAFF. The CDR3 coding sequence is TGCAGCGTTGAAGAAGGGACAGGGAGAACAGAAGCTTTCTTT. The whole variable domain, filled in from reference TRBV29-1 and TRBJ1-1, reads SAVISQKPSRDICQRGTSLTIQCQVDSQVTMMFWYRQQPGQSLTLIATANQGSEATYESGFVIDKFPISRPNLTFSTLTVSNMSPEDSSIYLCSVEEGTGRTEAFFGQGTRLTVV.